This TCR beta chain was observed in a study of T cells in Graves' hyperthyroidism and ophthalmopathy. Researchers amplified the TCR beta CDR3 regions from RNA transcripts. TCR CDR3 underwent first-round RT-PCR with the HTBI primer set. One entry per CDR3 protein results from TCRdb running MiXCR on the multiplex PCR reads. The table shows 550,000 to 800,000 distinct CDR3 sequences, with about a sixth occurring only once. With 3 bases clipped from V and 9 bases from J, the junction kept 7 bases outside the gene matches. The germline V gene has CDR1 LNHDA and CDR2 SQIVND (reference sequence). The CDR3 totals 14 residues.

The V and J genes are TRBV19 and TRBJ2-4, with 8 bases identical to TRBD1. The source of this sequence is a man younger than 30 with Graves' hyperthyroidism. Sequencing was performed on blood. The CDR3 loop reads CASSISGGRGIQYF. Here the CDR3 DNA reads TGTGCCAGTAGTATCTCAGGGGGCAGGGGCATTCAGTACTTC.